The clone carrying this TCR beta chain has only one observation. The data are from a study of blood T cell repertoires in COVID-19. Methods used by the authors: Using reference gene primer amplification, nucleated cell counts were estimated. Using immunoSEQ multiplex PCR, the repertoire was profiled, and TCRdb retains in-frame clones only, with some absent. The V and J calls and clone size are taken from that table; D and trimming were inferred from the DNA. The sample lists more than 25,000 clones, approximately 80% occurring once. CDR3 length: 17 residues. Trimming left V 0 bases short and J 6 bases short, with 18 bases between. CDR1 is LGHNA and CDR2 is YSLEER in the germline V gene.

Sequencing was done on a sample of peripheral blood. The clonotype originates from a human donor in a cohort sampled during active COVID-19. The chain combines TRBV4-3 with TRBJ2-1; TRBD2 might be the D (6 bases). CDR3 residues: CASSQETTGVLSNEQFF. CDR3 in DNA: TGCGCCAGCAGCCAAGAGACGACGGGAGTTCTCTCCAATGAGCAGTTCTTC.